These 11 T cell receptor beta chains came from one sample sequenced in a study of tumor-infiltrating lymphocytes in oesophageal squamous cell carcinoma. One entry per CDR3 protein, called by TCRdb with MiXCR from the PCR reads. Of about 10,000 distinct CDR3 sequences listed, approximately 59% are singletons. Sequencing was performed on esophageal tumor tissue. The receptors derive from a male donor with esophageal squamous cell carcinoma.

Regarding this clonotype: One junction end does not reproduce the germline sequence, and a read error may be involved. The chain employs TRBV7-6 and TRBJ2-2; D is possibly TRBD2 (5 bases). The CDR3 loop spans 13 amino acids. Per the germline V gene, CDR1 is SGHVS and CDR2 is FNYEAQ. The CDR3 DNA reads TGTGCCAGCAGCCCGACGGGAACCGGGGAGCTGTATTTT. It is translated as CASSPTGTGELYF.

A few counts support this clonotype. The CDR3 nucleotides are TGTGCCAGCAGCTCGGGGACAGGCCACAATGAGCAGTTCTTC. It encodes CASSSGTGHNEQFF. The chain couples TRBV7-8 to TRBJ2-1; 8 bases fit TRBD1. This CDR3 comprises 14 residues. Trimming cost V 4 bases and J 5 bases; bases outside gene matches: 4. Per the germline V gene, CDR1 is SGHVS and CDR2 is FQNEAQ.

The chain links TRBV7-3 to TRBJ1-1; no definite D call. Germline assignment: CDR1 SGHTA and CDR2 FQGTGA. This CDR3 is built from 14 residues. Trimming shortened V by 3 bases and J by 7 bases, and 15 bases separated the two germline ends. CDR3 DNA: TGTGCCAGCAGCTTCGAAGTGTCCGCAGTTGAAGCTTTCTTT. Translation gives CASSFEVSAVEAFF.

The chain uses TRBV7-6 and TRBJ2-3; tentative D call: TRBD1 (5 bases). This CDR3 is built from 12 residues. Deletions cut 1 base from V and 6 bases from J, with 5 bases between. CDR1 and CDR2 (germline): SGHVS, FNYEAQ. CDR3 in amino acids: CASSLEGDTQYF. The CDR3 DNA sequence: TGTGCCAGCAGCTTAGAGGGGGATACGCAGTATTTT.

The chain carries TRBV6-1 and TRBJ2-2; tentative D call: TRBD2 (5 bases). Looked up from germline, CDR1 is MNHNS and CDR2 is SASEGT. This CDR3 region has 15 residues. Trimming pared 10 bases from V and 4 bases from J, leaving 19 bases between. CDR3 sequence (DNA): TGTGCCACCCTGGGGAAGAGGGCAGGCACCGGGGAGCTGTTTTTT. This gives the protein CATLGKRAGTGELFF.

About this clonotype itself: Since the CDR3 does not end with the conserved phenylalanine or tryptophan, this likely comes from a read error. This chain connects TRBV4-1 to TRBJ2-1, with TRBD1 matching over 8 bases. Matching the DNA end better, TRBJ2-6 makes the J call doubtful. Germline V CDR1 and CDR2: MGHRA, YSYEKL. The CDR3 has 18 residues. For the CDR3, the DNA is TGCGCCAGCAGCCTACAACCGGGACAGGTATCTGGGGCCAACGTCCTGACTCTC. As protein: CASSLQPGQVSGANVLTL.

This clonotype has just a few counts. The rearrangement links TRBV7-8 to TRBJ2-5; 7 bases are shared with TRBD2. CDR1 and CDR2 from the germline V gene are SGHVS and FQNEAQ. There are 15 residues in the CDR3. Trimming cost V 3 bases and J 0 bases; bases outside gene matches: 4. This chain's CDR3 is CASSFGTTYQETQYF. For the CDR3, the DNA is TGTGCCAGCAGCTTCGGGACTACGTACCAAGAGACCCAGTACTTC.

This clonotype was observed a few times. V gene TRBV7-8 combines with J gene TRBJ2-1; 11 nucleotides line up with TRBD1. The length of the CDR3 is 16 residues. The ends lost 4 bases at V and 3 bases at J; junction bases unmatched: 5. CDR1 is SGHVS, CDR2 FQNEAQ, per germline. The CDR3 sequence is CASSSRDRGDYNEQFF. Written as DNA, the CDR3 is TGTGCCAGCAGCTCCCGGGACAGGGGGGACTACAATGAGCAGTTCTTC. Complete variable domain (other parts from reference TRBV7-8 and TRBJ2-1): GAGVSQSPRYKVAKRGQDVALRCDPISGHVSLFWYQQALGQGPEFLTYFQNEAQLDKSGLPSDRFFAERPEGSVSTLKIQRTQQEDSAVYLCASSSRDRGDYNEQFFGPGTRLTVL.

On this clonotype: Compared with germline, one end of the junction differs, possibly owing to a read error. V is TRBV7-4 and J is TRBJ2-5; no firm D call. The CDR3 runs 13 residues. The V gene's germline CDR1 is SGHVT and CDR2 SQSDAQ. The CDR3 loop reads CASSFRQQETQNF. CDR3 coding DNA: TGTGCCAGCAGCTTTCGGCAGCAAGAGACCCAGAACTTC.

The chain is built from TRBV6-9 and TRBJ2-5; 9 positions match TRBD1. The DNA end favors TRBJ1-1, so the J call may be wrong. The germline gives CDR1 MNHGY, CDR2 SVAAGI. The CDR3 is 16 residues long. CDR3 in amino acids: CASSYSKTGGSAEAFF. CDR3 nucleotide sequence: TGTGCCAGCAGTTACTCGAAGACAGGGGGTAGCGCTGAAGCTTTCTTT.

Comment on this clonotype: A single base separates this from a much larger clone, so it may be a read error. The chain combines TRBV10-3 with TRBJ2-1; D uncertain. The J call may not be correct, given that the DNA end is closer to TRBJ2-7. CDR3 length: 12 amino acids. In germline, CDR1 is ENHRY, CDR2 SYGVKD. As DNA, the CDR3 is TGTGCCATCAGTGCGAGAAGGCGTGAGCAGTACTTC. This translates into CAISARRREQYF.